A single sample is the source of the 22 T cell receptor beta chains below, sequenced in a study of control samples from healthy donors and cancer patients. Profiling relied on immunoSEQ multiplex PCR, and the TCRdb table lists in-frame clones only, not all of them. The sample includes some 120,000 clones, more than 85% seen only once; the top ten take 1.7%. The sample taken for sequencing was PBMCs. The receptors derive from a man aged 45-60 years with head and neck cancer.

Worth noting for this clone: Germline and junction disagree at one end, which may indicate a read error. V is TRBV25-1 and J is TRBJ1-1, with TRBD1 matching over 8 bases. Germline values: CDR1 MGHDK, CDR2 SYGVNS. This CDR3 has 13 residues. CDR3 sequence reads: CASSPPGGQRPLF. Written as DNA, the CDR3 is TGTGCCAGCAGTCCCCCAGGGGGCCAAAGGCCCCTCTTT.

The V call is TRBV18, the J call TRBJ1-1; D remains unclear. Trimming removed 1 base at V and 7 bases at J, with 13 bases between. The CDR3 covers 14 residues. Germline CDR1 and CDR2: KGHSH and LQKENI. The DNA of the CDR3 is TGTGCCAGCTCACCACGGGGAAAGGTTGGTGAAGCTTTCTTT. Protein sequence: CASSPRGKVGEAFF.

This chain uses TRBV7-2 with TRBJ1-2, with D possibly being TRBD1 (5 bases). The CDR3 totals 17 residues. V lost 4 bases, J lost 1 base, and 19 bases lay in between. Looked up from germline, CDR1 is SGHTA and CDR2 is FQGNSA. The CDR3 bases are TGTGCCAGCAGCTCCCCTTCGACAGACATCTATAACTATGGCTACACCTTC. As protein: CASSSPSTDIYNYGYTF.

The chain uses TRBV20-1 and TRBJ2-1, with a tentative D call TRBD2 (5 bases). Germline loops: CDR1 DFQATT, CDR2 SNEGSKA (reference sequence). V lost 6 bases to trimming and J lost 10 bases, with 13 bases between them. The CDR3 has 11 residues. The CDR3 DNA reads TGCAGTGCGGGAGCCCGGCGGGAGCAGTTCTTC. It yields the protein CSAGARREQFF.

The chain combines TRBV6-5 with TRBJ1-2, with D perhaps matching TRBD1 (5 bases). CDR1 is MNHEY and CDR2 is SVGAGI in the germline V gene. V was cut by 6 bases and J by 8 bases, with 10 bases left in between. This CDR3 region has 11 residues. CDR3 protein: CASRSGGGYTF. In DNA form, the CDR3 reads TGTGCCAGCAGGAGCGGGGGGGGCTACACCTTC.

The chain uses TRBV6-1 and TRBJ1-6; D may be TRBD1 (6 bases). This CDR3 contains 17 residues. Per germline, CDR1 MNHNS and CDR2 SASEGT. The V end lost 4 bases, the J end lost 7 bases, and 20 bases lay between the germline ends. CDR3 sequence: CASSGTGRGFRNSPLHF. The CDR3 region has the DNA TGTGCCAGCAGTGGTACAGGGAGAGGCTTCAGAAATTCACCCCTCCACTTT.

This chain joins TRBV19 and TRBJ2-1, with 11 bases identical to TRBD2. The CDR3 spans 16 residues. Germline CDR1 LNHDA, CDR2 SQIVND (reference sequence). Losses at the gene ends were 2 bases for V and 2 bases for J; bases not matched to a gene: 2. The CDR3 sequence is CASSIQTSGAYNEQFF. CDR3 in DNA: TGTGCCAGTAGTATACAGACTAGCGGGGCCTACAATGAGCAGTTCTTC. Drawing the rest from reference TRBV19 and TRBJ2-1, the complete variable domain is DGGITQSPKYLFRKEGQNVTLSCEQNLNHDAMYWYRQDPGQGLRLIYYSQIVNDFQKGDIAEGYSVSREKKESFPLTVTSAQKNPTAFYLCASSIQTSGAYNEQFFGPGTRLTVL.

The chain links TRBV4-3 to TRBJ2-6, with 10 bases that match TRBD2. This CDR3 is built from 19 residues. From germline, CDR1 is LGHNA and CDR2 YSLEER. V lost 3 bases to trimming and J lost 0 bases; unmatched junction nucleotides: 8. The CDR3 reads CASSHWGLAGDSGANVLTF. CDR3 bases: TGCGCCAGCAGCCATTGGGGGCTAGCGGGGGACTCTGGGGCCAACGTCCTGACTTTC.

This chain connects TRBV30 to TRBJ1-2; 9 nucleotides agree with TRBD1. This CDR3 comprises 16 residues. V lost 2 bases and J lost 2; bases outside the gene matches: 9. Germline assignment: CDR1 GTSNPN and CDR2 SVGIG (reference sequence). DNA for the CDR3: TGTGCCTGGAGTCGAATTACAGGGGGCGCCAACTATGGCTACACCTTC. Translation: CAWSRITGGANYGYTF.

The chain is built from TRBV4-2 and TRBJ1-1; no definite D call. V was clipped by 1 base and J by 5 bases, with 5 bases between them. Germline V gives CDR1 LGHNA, CDR2 YNFKEQ. The CDR3 runs 12 residues. The CDR3, as DNA: TGTGCCAGCAGCCAAGGGGTAACTGAAGCTTTCTTT. Its translation is CASSQGVTEAFF.

V usage is TRBV7-2 and J usage is TRBJ2-5; D tentatively fits TRBD1 or TRBD2 (5 bases each). The germline gives CDR1 SGHTA, CDR2 FQGNSA. V was clipped by 4 bases and J by 2 bases, with 11 bases between them. The CDR3 runs 14 residues. The CDR3 nucleotides read TGTGCCAGCAGCTCGGGACGGACTCAAGAGACCCAGTACTTC. Protein product: CASSSGRTQETQYF.

The rearrangement links TRBV6-2 or TRBV6-3 to TRBJ1-2, with D uncertain. CDR1 is MNHEY and CDR2 is SVGEGT in the germline V gene. This CDR3 spans 11 amino acids. V dropped 2 bases and J dropped 6 bases, with 4 bases sitting between them. The CDR3, as DNA: TGTGCCAGCAGTTACCGGGATGGCTACACCTTC. Protein product: CASSYRDGYTF.

The genes are TRBV10-3 and TRBJ2-7; 7 positions match TRBD2. Germline CDR1 ENHRY, CDR2 SYGVKD. The CDR3 is 15 amino acids. V trimming: 2 bases; J trimming: 0 bases; junction bases outside the gene matches: 4. CDR3 region: CAISESGESSYEQYF. CDR3 nucleotide sequence: TGTGCCATCAGTGAGAGCGGGGAGAGCTCCTACGAGCAGTACTTC.

The chain is built from TRBV14 and TRBJ2-7, with a possible D match to TRBD2 (5 bases). Germline V lookup: CDR1 SGHDN, CDR2 FVKESK. This CDR3 is 15 amino acids long. Trimming left V 1 base short and J 2 bases short, with 12 bases between. CDR3 residues: CASSQGARVTYEQYF. The CDR3 region has the DNA TGTGCCAGCAGCCAAGGTGCGAGGGTCACCTACGAGCAGTACTTC.

The chain has TRBV6-5 and TRBJ2-1, with TRBD1 as a possible D gene (7 bases). Germline lookup yields CDR1 MNHEY and CDR2 SVGAGI. V was shortened by 2 bases and J by 7 bases, with 12 bases between the two germline ends. The CDR3 contains 14 residues. The CDR3 DNA follows: TGTGCCAGCAGTTACCAGGGGGGTAGGAATGAGCAGTTCTTC. Protein sequence: CASSYQGGRNEQFF.

The V and J genes are TRBV3-1 (or the pseudogene TRBV3-2) and TRBJ1-4; D not certain. The germline gives CDR1 LGHDT, CDR2 YNNKEL (reference sequence). V lost 5 bases, J lost 5 bases, and 3 bases lay in between. The CDR3 spans 11 residues. The CDR3 reads CASSMNEKLFF. The CDR3 coding sequence is TGTGCCAGCAGCATGAATGAAAAACTGTTTTTT.

The V and J genes are TRBV13 and TRBJ1-1; tentative D call: TRBD1 (5 bases). Germline CDR1 and CDR2: PRHDT and FYEKMQ (reference sequence). The ends were cut back, 3 bases at V and 4 bases at J, with 9 bases in the middle. The CDR3 length is 13 residues. The CDR3 here is CASSLGGGTEAFF. The CDR3 nucleotides are TGTGCCAGCAGCTTGGGGGGAGGCACTGAAGCTTTCTTT.

V usage is TRBV29-1 and J usage is TRBJ1-2; TRBD1 agrees at 10 bases. V trimming: 0 bases; J trimming: 4 bases; junction bases outside the gene matches: 5. The CDR3 length is 15 residues. CDR1 and CDR2 from the germline V gene are SQVTM and ANQGSEA. The CDR3 nucleotides are TGCAGCGTTGAAGATCGGGGACAGGGGCGCTATGGCTACACCTTC. The encoded protein is CSVEDRGQGRYGYTF.

V gene TRBV9 combines with J gene TRBJ2-2, with D possibly matching TRBD2 (7 bases). Trimming took 6 bases from V and 6 from J, leaving 12 bases between them. Per the germline V gene, CDR1 is SGDLS and CDR2 is YYNGEE. CDR3 length: 13 amino acids. CDR3 amino acids: CASMKGGAGELFF. The CDR3 DNA follows: TGTGCCAGCATGAAAGGGGGGGCCGGGGAGCTGTTTTTT. The entire variable domain, with the rest obtained from reference TRBV9 and TRBJ2-2, is as follows: DSGVTQTPKHLITATGQRVTLRCSPRSGDLSVYWYQQSLDQGLQFLIQYYNGEERAKGNILERFSAQQFPDLHSELNLSSLELGDSALYFCASMKGGAGELFFGEGSRLTVL.

The chain joins TRBV6-5 to TRBJ1-1; no firm D call. The CDR3 loop spans 16 amino acids. In germline, CDR1 is MNHEY, CDR2 SVGAGI. The V gene lost 0 bases and the J gene lost 7 bases, with 18 bases spanning the gap. The CDR3 is CASSYSRAAASSEAFF. In DNA form, the CDR3 reads TGTGCCAGCAGTTACTCGAGGGCGGCGGCTAGTAGTGAAGCTTTCTTT.

The rearrangement links TRBV4-3 to TRBJ2-7; TRBD2 agrees at 7 bases. V shed 0 bases and J 8 bases; nucleotides not matched to a gene: 16. Germline V gives CDR1 LGHNA, CDR2 YSLEER. This CDR3 has 17 amino acids. CDR3 in amino acids: CASSQDPGGGLSIKQYF. CDR3 bases: TGCGCCAGCAGCCAAGATCCGGGCGGGGGACTTTCTATTAAGCAGTACTTC.

The V and J genes are TRBV5-1 and TRBJ2-3; D not certain. Trimming stripped 0 bases from V and 2 bases from J, with 7 bases between. Germline-derived CDR1 and CDR2 are SGHRS and YFSETQ. The length of the CDR3 is 14 residues. CDR3 DNA: TGCGCCAGCAGCTTGGAGTGGTACACAGATACGCAGTATTTT. Amino acids: CASSLEWYTDTQYF.